A single TCR beta chain is shown here with its context. CDR1 and CDR2 (germline): LNHDA, SQIVND (reference sequence). CDR3 length: 14 amino acids. V was trimmed by 7 bases and J by 3 bases, leaving 13 bases between them. The data were taken from a study of T cell changes during pregnancy in multiple sclerosis. Sequencing was performed with immunoSEQ multiplex PCR; in TCRdb, only in-frame clones are kept and a portion is missing. Of about 30,000 clones listed, approximately 91% are singletons. The receptor comes from a female donor in good health, enrolled as a control in a pregnancy study. V usage is TRBV19 and J usage is TRBJ2-1; a weak D match, TRBD1 (6 bases). The sequenced sample was peripheral blood, obtained in the second trimester of pregnancy. The DNA for the CDR3 is TGTGCCAGTATTGGCCAGGGGCGCTACAATGAGCAGTTCTTC. Protein product: CASIGQGRYNEQFF. The complete variable domain, with remaining parts taken from reference TRBV19 and TRBJ2-1, reads DGGITQSPKYLFRKEGQNVTLSCEQNLNHDAMYWYRQDPGQGLRLIYYSQIVNDFQKGDIAEGYSVSREKKESFPLTVTSAQKNPTAFYLCASIGQGRYNEQFFGPGTRLTVL.